Included here is one T cell receptor (beta chain) sequence, with context. After removal of 5 bases from V and 7 bases from J, the junction contained 11 bases not matched to a gene. CDR3 length: 18 residues. Per the germline V gene, CDR1 is LNHDA and CDR2 is SQIVND (reference sequence). This record comes from a study of blood T cell repertoires in COVID-19. Clones were read by immunoSEQ multiplex PCR, and TCRdb kept only the in-frame ones, dropping some. The sample lists more than 85,000 clones; 65% to 90% were seen once. This chain uses TRBV19 with TRBJ2-1, with 16 bases matching TRBD2. The source of this sequence is a woman over 75 with active or convalescent COVID-19. The sequencing input was peripheral blood. CDR3 coding DNA: TGTGCCAGTAGTGGAGGGACTAGCGGGAGGGCCGGTCGGAATGAGCAGTTCTTC. Encoded protein: CASSGGTSGRAGRNEQFF.